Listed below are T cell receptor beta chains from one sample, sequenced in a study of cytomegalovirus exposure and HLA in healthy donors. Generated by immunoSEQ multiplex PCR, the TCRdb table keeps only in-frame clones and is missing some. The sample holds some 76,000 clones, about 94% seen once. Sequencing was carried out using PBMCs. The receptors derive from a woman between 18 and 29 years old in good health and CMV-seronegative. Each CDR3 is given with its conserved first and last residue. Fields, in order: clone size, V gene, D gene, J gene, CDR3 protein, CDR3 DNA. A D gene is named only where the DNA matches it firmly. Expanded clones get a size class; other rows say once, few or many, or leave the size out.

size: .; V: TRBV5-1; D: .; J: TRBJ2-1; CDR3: CASSKPGHGIYNEQFF; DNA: TGCGCCAGCAGCAAACCGGGACACGGAATTTACAATGAGCAGTTCTTC
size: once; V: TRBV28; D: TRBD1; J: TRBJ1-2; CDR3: CASRRQGGSGYGYTF; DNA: TGTGCCAGCAGACGACAGGGGGGATCGGGGTATGGCTACACCTTC
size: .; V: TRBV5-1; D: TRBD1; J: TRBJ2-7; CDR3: CASGQPGQGGHEQYF; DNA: TGCGCCAGCGGCCAACCGGGACAGGGGGGCCACGAGCAGTACTTC
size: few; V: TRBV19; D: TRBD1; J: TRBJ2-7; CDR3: CASSPTTPDRAHEQYF; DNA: TGTGCCAGTAGTCCAACTACCCCGGACAGGGCTCACGAGCAGTACTTC
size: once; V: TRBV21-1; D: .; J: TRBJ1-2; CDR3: CASSLWGGRDYGYTF; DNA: TGTGCCAGCAGCCTGTGGGGGGGGCGCGACTATGGCTACACCTTC
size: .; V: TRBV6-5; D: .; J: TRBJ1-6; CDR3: CASRRREGRLHF; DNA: TGTGCCAGCAGAAGGCGGGAAGGGCGCCTCCACTTT
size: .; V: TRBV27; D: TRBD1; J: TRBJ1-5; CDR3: CASSRPGGNQPQHF; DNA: TGTGCCAGCAGTCGGCCAGGGGGTAATCAGCCCCAGCATTTT
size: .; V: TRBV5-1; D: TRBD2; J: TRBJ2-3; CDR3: CASSLGTSGRAIGADTQYF; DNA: TGCGCCAGCAGCTTAGGGACTAGCGGGAGGGCCATTGGAGCGGATACGCAGTATTTT
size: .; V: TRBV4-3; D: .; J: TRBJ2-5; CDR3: CASSQGGRETQYF; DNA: TGCGCCAGCAGCCAAGGGGGGCGCGAGACCCAGTACTTC
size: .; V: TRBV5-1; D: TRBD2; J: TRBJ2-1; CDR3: CASRTGTTYNEQFF; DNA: TGCGCCAGCAGGACCGGGACTACCTACAATGAGCAGTTCTTC
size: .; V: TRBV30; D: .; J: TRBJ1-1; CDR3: CAWSVGGPEAFF; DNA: TGTGCCTGGAGTGTAGGTGGGCCTGAAGCTTTCTTT
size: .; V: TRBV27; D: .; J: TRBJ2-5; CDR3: CASSLWGRLDLQETQYF; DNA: TGTGCCAGCAGTTTATGGGGCAGGTTGGACCTACAAGAGACCCAGTACTTC
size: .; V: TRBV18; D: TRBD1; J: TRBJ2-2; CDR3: CASSPVGPGGRGTGELFF; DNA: TGTGCCAGCTCACCCGTTGGTCCAGGGGGTCGTGGCACCGGGGAGCTGTTTTTT
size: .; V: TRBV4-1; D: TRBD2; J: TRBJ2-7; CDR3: CASSLGTSGFEQYF; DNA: TGCGCCAGCAGCCTAGGGACTAGCGGGTTCGAGCAGTACTTC
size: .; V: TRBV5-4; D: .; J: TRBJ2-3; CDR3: CASSLYLRTTDTDTQYF; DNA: TGTGCCAGCAGCTTGTATCTTCGGACAACGGACACAGATACGCAGTATTTT
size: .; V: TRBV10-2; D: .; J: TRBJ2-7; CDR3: CASSEAAGGINEQYF; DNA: TGCGCCAGCAGTGAGGCGGCAGGGGGGATCAACGAGCAGTACTTC
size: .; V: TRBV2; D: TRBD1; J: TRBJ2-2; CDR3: CASIGEPGQGNTGELFF; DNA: TGTGCCAGCATTGGTGAGCCGGGACAGGGGAACACCGGGGAGCTGTTTTTT
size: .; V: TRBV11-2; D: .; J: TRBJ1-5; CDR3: CASSLEPGSRPQHF; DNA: TGTGCCAGCAGCTTAGAGCCGGGTTCCCGGCCCCAGCATTTT
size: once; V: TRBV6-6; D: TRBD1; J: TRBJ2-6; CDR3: CASRDTGGSGANVLTF; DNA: TGTGCCAGCAGGGATACAGGGGGCTCTGGGGCCAACGTCCTGACTTTC
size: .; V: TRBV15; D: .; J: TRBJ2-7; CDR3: CATSRDRNEQYF; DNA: TGTGCCACCAGCAGAGATCGTAACGAGCAGTACTTC
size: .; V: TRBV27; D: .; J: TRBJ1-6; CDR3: CASRPGTHNSPLHF; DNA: TGTGCCAGCAGGCCCGGGACACATAATTCACCCCTCCACTTT
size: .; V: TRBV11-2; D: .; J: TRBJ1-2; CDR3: CASSLDFPNNYGYTF; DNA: TGTGCCAGCAGCTTAGATTTCCCCAATAACTATGGCTACACCTTC
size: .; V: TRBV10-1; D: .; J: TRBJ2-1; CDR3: CASSESPSSYNEQFF; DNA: TGCGCCAGCAGTGAGTCTCCTAGCAGCTACAATGAGCAGTTCTTC
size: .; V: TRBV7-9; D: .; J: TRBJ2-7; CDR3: CASSFWSASSYEQYF; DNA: TGTGCCAGCAGCTTCTGGAGCGCTTCTTCCTACGAGCAGTACTTC
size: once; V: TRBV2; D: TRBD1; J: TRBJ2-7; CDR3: CASGGQGSSREQYF; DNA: TGTGCCAGCGGGGGACAGGGCTCCTCTCGGGAGCAGTACTTC
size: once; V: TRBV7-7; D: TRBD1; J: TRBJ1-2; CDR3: CASSFPDRDNYGYTF; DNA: TGTGCTAGCAGCTTCCCCGACAGGGACAACTATGGCTACACCTTC
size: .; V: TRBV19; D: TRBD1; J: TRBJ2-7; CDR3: CASRDSGSYEQYF; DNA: TGTGCCAGTCGGGACAGTGGCAGCTACGAGCAGTACTTC
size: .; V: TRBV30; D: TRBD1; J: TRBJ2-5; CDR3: CAWTRDRGETQYF; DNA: TGTGCCTGGACCCGGGACAGGGGTGAGACCCAGTACTTC
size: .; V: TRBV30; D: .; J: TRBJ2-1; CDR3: CAWTEQGYNEQFF; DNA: TGTGCCTGGACTGAACAGGGATACAATGAGCAGTTCTTC
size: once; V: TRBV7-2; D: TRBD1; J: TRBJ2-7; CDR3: CASTSGGALSEQYF; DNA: TGTGCCAGCACCTCAGGGGGCGCACTAAGTGAGCAGTACTTC
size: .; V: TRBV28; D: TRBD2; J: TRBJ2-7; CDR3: CASSTSGTSTYEQYF; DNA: TGTGCCAGCAGTACTTCCGGGACTAGCACGTACGAGCAGTACTTC
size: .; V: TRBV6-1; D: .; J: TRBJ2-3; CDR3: CASSEAGGGSSTDTQYF; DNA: TGTGCCAGCAGTGAAGCAGGAGGCGGATCAAGCACAGATACGCAGTATTTT
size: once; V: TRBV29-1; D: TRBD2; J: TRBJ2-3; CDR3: CSVEEDTGLAGEIRPDTQYF; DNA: TGCAGCGTTGAAGAGGATACTGGACTAGCGGGAGAAATCCGCCCAGATACGCAGTATTTT
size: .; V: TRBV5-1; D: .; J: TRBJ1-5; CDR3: CASSLEGQMNQPQHF; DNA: TGCGCCAGCAGCTTGGAAGGACAGATGAATCAGCCCCAGCATTTT
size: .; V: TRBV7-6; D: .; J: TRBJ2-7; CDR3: CASSSPLSYEQYF; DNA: TGTGCCAGCAGCTCCCCTCTTTCCTACGAGCAGTACTTC
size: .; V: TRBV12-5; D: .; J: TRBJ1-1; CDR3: CASGMDSLMNTEAFF; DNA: TGTGCTAGTGGTATGGACAGCCTAATGAACACTGAAGCTTTCTTT
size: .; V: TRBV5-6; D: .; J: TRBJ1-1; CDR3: CASSLAYRDMNTEAFF; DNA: TGTGCCAGCAGCTTGGCTTACAGGGACATGAACACTGAAGCTTTCTTT
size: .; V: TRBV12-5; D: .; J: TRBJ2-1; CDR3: CASGLASTNEQFF; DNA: TGTGCTAGTGGTTTGGCCTCAACTAATGAGCAGTTCTTC
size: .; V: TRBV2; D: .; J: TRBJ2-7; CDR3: CASKQENPYEQYF; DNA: TGTGCCAGTAAACAGGAGAACCCCTACGAGCAGTACTTC
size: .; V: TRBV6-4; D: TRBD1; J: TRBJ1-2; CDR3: CASRGQGKKENYGYTF; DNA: TGTGCCAGCAGAGGACAGGGTAAGAAGGAGAACTATGGCTACACCTTC
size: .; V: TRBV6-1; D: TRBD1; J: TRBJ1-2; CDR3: CASILQGGANYGYTF; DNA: TGTGCCAGCATTTTACAGGGGGGAGCTAACTATGGCTACACCTTC
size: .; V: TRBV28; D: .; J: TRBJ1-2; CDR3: CASSPSGREDYGYTF; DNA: TGTGCCAGCAGTCCCTCAGGCAGGGAGGATTATGGCTACACCTTC
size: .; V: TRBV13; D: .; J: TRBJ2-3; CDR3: CASSLRVGGDTQYF; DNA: TGTGCCAGCAGCTTAAGGGTCGGCGGGGATACGCAGTATTTT
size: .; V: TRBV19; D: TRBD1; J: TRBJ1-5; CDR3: CASGQDRNQPQHF; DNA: TGTGCCAGTGGACAGGATCGCAATCAGCCCCAGCATTTT
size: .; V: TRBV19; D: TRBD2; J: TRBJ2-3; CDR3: CASSVGTSGTDTQYF; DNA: TGTGCCAGTAGCGTGGGGACTAGCGGTACAGATACGCAGTATTTT
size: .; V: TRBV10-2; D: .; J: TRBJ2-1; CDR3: CASSEWGQVGQFF; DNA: TGCGCCAGCAGTGAATGGGGCCAAGTTGGGCAGTTCTTC
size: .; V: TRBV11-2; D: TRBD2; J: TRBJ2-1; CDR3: CASSLLAGGFWDEQFF; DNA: TGTGCCAGCAGCTTACTAGCGGGAGGGTTCTGGGATGAGCAGTTCTTC
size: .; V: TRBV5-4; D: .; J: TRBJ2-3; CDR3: CASSLGAGRGTDTQYF; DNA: TGTGCCAGCAGCTTGGGTGCGGGAAGGGGCACAGATACGCAGTATTTT
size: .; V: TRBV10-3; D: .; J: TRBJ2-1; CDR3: CAISPVANYNEQFF; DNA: TGTGCCATCAGTCCAGTAGCGAACTACAATGAGCAGTTCTTC
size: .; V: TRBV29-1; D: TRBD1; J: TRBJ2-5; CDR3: CSVEGQGADETQYF; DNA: TGCAGCGTTGAGGGACAGGGGGCGGATGAGACCCAGTACTTC
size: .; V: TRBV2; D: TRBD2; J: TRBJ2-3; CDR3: CASRPGLAGADTQYF; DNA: TGTGCCAGCAGACCCGGACTAGCGGGAGCTGATACGCAGTATTTT
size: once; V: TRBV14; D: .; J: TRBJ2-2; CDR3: CASSQVRGTTGELFF; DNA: TGTGCCAGCAGCCAAGTTAGGGGCACCACCGGGGAGCTGTTTTTT
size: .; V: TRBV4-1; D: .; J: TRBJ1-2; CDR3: CASSHGGVIGYTF; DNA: TGCGCCAGCAGCCATGGGGGGGTAATCGGCTACACCTTC
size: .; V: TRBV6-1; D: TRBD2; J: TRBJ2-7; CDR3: CASEGSGGAFYEQYF; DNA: TGTGCCAGCGAGGGGAGCGGGGGGGCCTTCTACGAGCAGTACTTC
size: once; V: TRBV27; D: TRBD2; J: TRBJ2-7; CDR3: CASSVYSGGPHEQYF; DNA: TGTGCCAGCAGTGTATATAGCGGGGGGCCCCACGAGCAGTACTTC
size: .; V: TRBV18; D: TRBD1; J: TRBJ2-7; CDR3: CASSPLGPGQGVSSYEQYF; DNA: TGTGCCAGCTCACCCCTTGGTCCGGGACAGGGGGTTAGCTCCTACGAGCAGTACTTC
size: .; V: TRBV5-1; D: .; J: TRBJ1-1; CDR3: CASSLEGGKNTEAFF; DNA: TGCGCCAGCAGCTTGGAGGGCGGGAAGAACACTGAAGCTTTCTTT